This T cell receptor (beta chain) was documented in a study of graft-versus-host responses after intestinal transplantation. Background on the study: Grafts were multivisceral, liver-intestinal, or isolated intestinal. Recipients uniformly received anti-thymocyte globulin induction, followed by tacrolimus and steroids for three to four years.

Data came from immunoSEQ multiplex PCR; TCRdb stores just in-frame clones and leaves some out. The repertoire holds roughly 97,000 clones, with approximately 92% as singletons. The trim removed 3 bases at V and 8 bases at J, leaving 6 bases unmatched. The germline CDR1 and CDR2 sequences are KGHSH and LQKENI. CDR3 length equals 13 residues. Regarding the study as a whole: Detected in recipient marrow were GvH clones, some of which were first observed in ileum or blood. Those patients showing graft-donor T cell macrochimerism displayed high graft-versus-host to host-versus-graft clonal ratios in allografts.

This clone is a singleton in its sample. Antigen: not known. V and J are TRBV18 and TRBJ1-2; 7 nucleotides match TRBD1. This material consisted of PBMCs, taken about 450 days after intestinal transplant. The receptor's source is a human patient who received an intestinal transplant, so some T cells may come from the graft donor. The CDR3 region is CASSPRTGEGYTF. The CDR3 coding sequence is TGTGCCAGCTCACCCCGGACAGGAGAGGGCTACACCTTC.